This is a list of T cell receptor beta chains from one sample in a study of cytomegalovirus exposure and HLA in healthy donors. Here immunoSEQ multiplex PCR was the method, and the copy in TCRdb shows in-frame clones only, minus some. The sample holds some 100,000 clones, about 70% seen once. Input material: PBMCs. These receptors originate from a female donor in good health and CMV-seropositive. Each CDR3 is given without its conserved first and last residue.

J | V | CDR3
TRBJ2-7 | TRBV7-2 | ASSLRQGPYEQY
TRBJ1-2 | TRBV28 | ASSLATGGNGYT
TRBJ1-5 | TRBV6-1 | ASRGLLKSNQPQH
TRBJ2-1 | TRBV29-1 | SALNTEINEQF
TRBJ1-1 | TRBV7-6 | ASSLTVNTEAF
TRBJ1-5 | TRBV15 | ATSRDWKQGQSGNQPQH
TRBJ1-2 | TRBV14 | ASSPAGTRTYYGYT
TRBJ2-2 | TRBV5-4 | ASSLGGGPETGELF
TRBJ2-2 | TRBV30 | AWSVLNTGELF
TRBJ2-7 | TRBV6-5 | ASSYSGLATPYEQY
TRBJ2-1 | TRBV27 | ASRLGGGSYNEQF
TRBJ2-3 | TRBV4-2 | ASSPGLAGLDTQY
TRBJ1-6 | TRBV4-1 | ASSQRDINNSPLH
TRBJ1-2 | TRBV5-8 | ASSLRTPDNYGYT
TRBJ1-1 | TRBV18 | ASSPRDRGGSTEAF
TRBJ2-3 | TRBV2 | ATSERGPPTDTQY
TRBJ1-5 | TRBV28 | ASSSSTGFRGQPQH
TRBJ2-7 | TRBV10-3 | AISEYRAEQY
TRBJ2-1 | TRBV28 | ASSPPGQVLYEQF
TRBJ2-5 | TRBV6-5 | ASKIAGGETQY
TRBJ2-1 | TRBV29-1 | SVSSGTSISNEQF
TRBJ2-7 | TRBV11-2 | ASSLVGGPYEQY
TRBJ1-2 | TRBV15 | ATSRDLADQAYGYT
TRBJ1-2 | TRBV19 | ASSKIGQGASRDGYT
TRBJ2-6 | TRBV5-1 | ASSLDRAGANVLT
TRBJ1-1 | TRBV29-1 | SAGTGGNTEAF
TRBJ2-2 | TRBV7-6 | ASSFDLSSGELF
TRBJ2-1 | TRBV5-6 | ASSWGLAGLYNEQF
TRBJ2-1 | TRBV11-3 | ASSPGQVDNEQF
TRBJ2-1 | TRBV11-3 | ASSFRLAPHGGNEQF
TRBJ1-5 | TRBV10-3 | AISESGGRYQPQH
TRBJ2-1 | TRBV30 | AWSVTGVAYNEQF
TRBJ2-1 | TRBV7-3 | ASSPSRGSYNEQF
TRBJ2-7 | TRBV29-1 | SVARNTYEQY
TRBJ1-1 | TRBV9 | ASNQGHLNTEAF
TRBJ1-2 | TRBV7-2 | ASSPRTGIYGYT
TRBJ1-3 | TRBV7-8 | ASSLQQAWDTIY
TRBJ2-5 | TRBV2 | ASSYYGETQY
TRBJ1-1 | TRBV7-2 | ASSFQQGRGTEAF
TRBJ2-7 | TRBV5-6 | ASSLAVDEQY
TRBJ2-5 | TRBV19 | ASSIRDRDATQY
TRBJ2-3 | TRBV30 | AWSQGTDTQY
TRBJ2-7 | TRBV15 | ATSFGRQGAEEQY
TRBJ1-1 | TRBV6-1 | ASSEGGWRTAEAF
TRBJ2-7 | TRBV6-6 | ATTARYEQY
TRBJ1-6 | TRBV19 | ASLRSYNSPLH
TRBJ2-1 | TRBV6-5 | ASRGTDRNEQF
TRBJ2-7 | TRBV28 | ASSPTSGSSYEQY
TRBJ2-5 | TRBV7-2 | ASSPASFETQY
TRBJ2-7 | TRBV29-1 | SVEGGRESLDEQY
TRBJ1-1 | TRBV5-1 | ASSLETGSSDMNTEAF
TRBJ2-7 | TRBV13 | ASSSYRVYEQY
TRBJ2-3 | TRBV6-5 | ASSPWTSRTDTQY
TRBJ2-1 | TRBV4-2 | ASSQTTSGRLNEQF
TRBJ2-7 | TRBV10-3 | AIKGEGDPAEQY
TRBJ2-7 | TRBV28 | ASRGGSLAYEQY
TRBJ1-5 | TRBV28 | ASSPTGGGGRPQH
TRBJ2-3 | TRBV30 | AWSDGLPSTDTQY
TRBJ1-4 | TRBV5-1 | ASSYTPEANEKLF
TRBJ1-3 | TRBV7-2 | ASSLVQGGGNTIY